This TCR beta chain originates from a study of a mutant IDH1 vaccine in newly diagnosed glioma (TCRdb year 2021). Notes on the research overall: Of the roughly 32 patients who were treated, about 60% were male and approximately 40% were female, and the mean age was around 40 years. For exploratory analyses, longitudinal TCRB deep sequencing was carried out in around 26 treated patients wherever samples were available. Peripheral blood samples were drawn at six visits, namely V03 (baseline), V05, V07, V10, V12 and V13. Before enrollment, most patients had been given radiochemotherapy with temozolomide as standard therapy, while the rest had received either radiotherapy alone or temozolomide alone.

The CDR3 covers 15 residues, taking in both the cysteine and the phenylalanine. This entry keeps only the CDR3 DNA: 45 bases, framed from base 1. V is pared back by 10 bases and J by 0 bases, with 16 bases lying between the germline termini. The germline V gene (reference sequence) sets CDR1 to LNHDA and CDR2 to SQIVND. Libraries were prepared through the immunoSEQ multiplex PCR assay. The hsTCRB Kit was used according to the manufacturer's protocol to amplify rearranged TCR beta chain sequences. An Illumina MiSeq was used to sequence the TCRB libraries. The study's own analysis went as follows. The proprietary platform of the kit vendor was used for demultiplexing, trimming and gene mapping. TCRdb limited this immuneACCESS table to in-frame rearrangements with V and J called. A share of clones is missing; checked studies link under half to unresolved V genes, and the rest is unexplained. The V and J calls and clone size are taken from that table; D and trimming were inferred from the DNA. This sample is represented by about 96,000 clones; about 80% of them were singletons. The ten largest clonotypes hold 6% to 8% of the sample.

What the work shows at the level of the full study, not this receptor alone: Availability determined which PBMC samples were chosen for TCRB deep sequencing. Immune responses induced by the vaccine were seen in 90% to 95% of patients across multiple MHC alleles. No apparent relationship was observed between pseudoprogression and alterations in the top peripheral T cell clonotypes detected by TCRB sequencing. It was noted by the authors that analyses of patient blood samples could not be reproduced owing to sample limitations.

The time point label corresponds to: baseline, week 1 (first vaccination visit). This specimen's treatment or condition label, per the study, means: pre-vaccination baseline after standard-of-care therapy. All donors had newly diagnosed IDH1-mutant astrocytomas of WHO grade 3 or 4 that showed loss of nuclear ATRX. The samples were drawn from NOA16, a multicentre, single-arm, open-label phase I trial in Germany that tested a mutant IDH1 peptide vaccine in humans for the first time. Blood drawn at visit V03 was used as the baseline sample for immunogenicity testing. Genomic DNA for TCRB sequencing was extracted from EDTA blood using the DNeasy Blood and Tissue Kit. Points on this clone: The antigen this receptor binds is unknown. Base quality data are lacking; no much larger clone is found one base away.

The rearrangement combines TRBV19 with TRBJ2-1, with TRBD1 tentatively as D gene (6 bases match). This specimen consisted of PBMCs, obtained from a glioma patient treated with radiotherapy, temozolomide or both. The source is a man aged 35 to 55 with glioma. CDR3 loop: CATRIDRSSYNEQFF. Read as DNA, the sequence is TGTGCCACTAGAATCGACAGGAGCTCCTACAATGAGCAGTTCTTC.